This T cell receptor (beta chain) was identified in a study of T-cell reconstitution after alpha-beta-depleted transplantation in children. This clonotype was seen ten or more times. Its antigen is undetermined. The library targeted TCRbeta and was prepared with unique molecular identifiers. Using its own MiXCR run on the PCR reads, TCRdb lists one record per CDR3 protein. Of roughly 200,000 distinct CDR3 sequences listed, 9.5% to 13% are singletons. Regarding the study as a whole: After transplant, high TCRbeta diversity at day 60 in some patients arose from surviving recipient T cells and thymic progenitors. Most T-cell counts and diversity one year after the transplant came from T cells that were newly produced. Several hundred expanded graft clones reportedly supplied alpha-beta T cells about two months after transplant.

The junction had 10 bases not matched to a gene; V was cut back by 2 bases and J by 3 bases. Germline V gene lookup returns CDR1 LGHDT and CDR2 YNNKEL (reference sequence). This CDR3 is 17 amino acids long. The chain couples TRBV3-1 to TRBJ1-5; TRBD1 matches at 7 bases. The clonotype originates from a child younger than two with acute myeloid leukemia, due to receive a stem cell transplant. The specimen was PBMCs, collected before TCRalphabeta/CD19-depleted stem cell transplant. The CDR3 reads CASSQSARRGHNQPQHF. The CDR3 DNA is TGTGCCAGCAGCCAATCGGCACGGAGGGGGCACAATCAGCCCCAGCATTTT.